The 7 T cell receptor beta chains below all came from one sample that was sequenced in a study of blood T cells in healthy people across ages. Next came a second PCR, run for about 6 to 12 cycles, which used a sample-barcoded 5' primer along with a J-beta primer mix. TCRdb processed the 5' RACE reads anew with MiXCR; each CDR3 protein has one entry. The sample lists 1.5 million to 2 million distinct CDR3 sequences, approximately 28% seen once, with about 7.7% in the top ten. Sample: blood. The source is a woman aged 25 to 39 in good health.

This clonotype turned up a few times. The chain joins TRBV7-3 to TRBJ2-1, with D uncertain. Germline CDR1 is SGHTA and CDR2 is FQGTGA. Trimming took off 5 bases at V and 0 bases at J, with 11 bases between the two ends. This CDR3 contains 15 residues. Here the CDR3 reads CASSLQMSSYNEQFF. The CDR3 nucleotides are TGTGCCAGCAGCCTCCAGATGAGCTCCTACAATGAGCAGTTCTTC.

This clonotype was detected many times. The chain combines TRBV4-3 with TRBJ1-2, with unresolved D. The V end lost 7 bases, the J end lost 7 bases, and 4 bases lay between the germline ends. This CDR3 has 9 residues. CDR1 and CDR2 from the germline V gene are LGHNA and YSLEER. This CDR3 is CASKGGYTF. CDR3 nucleotide sequence: TGCGCCAGCAAGGGTGGCTACACCTTC.

The chain uses TRBV6-1 and TRBJ2-2; no firm D call. The CDR3 runs to 13 residues. Germline values: CDR1 MNHNS, CDR2 SASEGT. V lost 6 bases and J lost 7, with 12 bases in between. CDR3: CASRNSGVGELFF. The CDR3 DNA sequence: TGTGCCAGCAGGAATAGTGGGGTCGGGGAGCTGTTTTTT.

This chain links TRBV7-2 with TRBJ2-3; TRBD1 matches 10 bases. Germline CDR1 is SGHTA and CDR2 is FQGNSA. This CDR3 is built from 17 residues. V shed 5 bases, J shed 2 bases, and the junction held 10 bases outside the gene matches. This chain's CDR3 is CASSPRVGQGTTDTQYF. CDR3 DNA: TGTGCCAGCAGCCCTAGGGTGGGACAGGGGACCACAGATACGCAGTATTTT. Variable domain in full (rest from reference TRBV7-2 and TRBJ2-3): GAGVSQSPSNKVTEKGKDVELRCDPISGHTALYWYRQSLGQGLEFLIYFQGNSAPDKSGLPSDRFSAERTGGSVSTLTIQRTQQEDSAVYLCASSPRVGQGTTDTQYFGPGTRLTVL.

V and J are TRBV19 and TRBJ1-6; a possible D gene is TRBD1 (5 bases). The CDR3 covers 14 residues. Germline values: CDR1 LNHDA, CDR2 SQIVND (reference sequence). V lost 6 bases, J lost 9 bases, and 15 bases lay in between. The CDR3: CASRRGATGSPLHF. The CDR3 nucleotides read TGTGCCAGTAGAAGAGGGGCTACGGGTTCACCCCTCCACTTT.

This clonotype was seen more than once but under ten times. The chain joins TRBV3-1 to TRBJ2-1, with TRBD2 matching 7 bases. The CDR3 has 16 residues. Germline trimming cut 0 bases from V and 6 bases from J; bases unmatched to any gene: 8. Germline CDR1 reads LGHDT; CDR2 reads YNNKEL (reference sequence). CDR3 protein: CASSQEGGGGGNEQFF. DNA of the CDR3: TGTGCCAGCAGCCAAGAAGGTGGCGGGGGAGGCAATGAGCAGTTCTTC.

This clonotype came up a few times. The chain joins TRBV10-2 to TRBJ2-6; 12 bases map to TRBD2. The V gene's germline CDR1 is WSHSY and CDR2 SAAADI. The V and J ends lost 7 bases and 0 bases, in that order; junction bases with no gene match: 4. The CDR3 spans 17 residues. CDR3 sequence (DNA): TGCGCCAGCAAAGGACTAGCGGGGCTCTCTGGGGCCAACGTCCTGACTTTC. Protein sequence: CASKGLAGLSGANVLTF.